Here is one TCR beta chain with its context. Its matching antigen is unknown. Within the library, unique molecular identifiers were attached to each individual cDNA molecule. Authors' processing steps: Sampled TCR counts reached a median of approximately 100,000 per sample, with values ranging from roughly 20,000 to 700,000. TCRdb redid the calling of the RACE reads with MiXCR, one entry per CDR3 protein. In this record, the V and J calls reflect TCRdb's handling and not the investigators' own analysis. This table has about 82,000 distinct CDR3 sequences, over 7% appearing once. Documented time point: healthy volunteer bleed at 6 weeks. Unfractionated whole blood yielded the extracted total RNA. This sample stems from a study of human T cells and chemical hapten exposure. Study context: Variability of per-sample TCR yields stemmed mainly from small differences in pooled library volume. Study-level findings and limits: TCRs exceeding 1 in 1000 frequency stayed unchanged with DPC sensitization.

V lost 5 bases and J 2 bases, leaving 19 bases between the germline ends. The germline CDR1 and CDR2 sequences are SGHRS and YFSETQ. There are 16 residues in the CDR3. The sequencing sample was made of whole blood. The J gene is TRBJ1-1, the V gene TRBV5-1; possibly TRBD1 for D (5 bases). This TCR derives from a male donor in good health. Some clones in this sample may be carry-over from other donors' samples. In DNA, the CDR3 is TGCGCCAGCAGGGATTACAGGCTTGAGGGAAACACTGAAGCTTTCTTT. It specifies CASRDYRLEGNTEAFF.